This TCR beta chain emerged from a study of blood T cell repertoires in COVID-19. Study context: COVID-19 samples, acute and convalescent, were from the United States, Italy and Spain. T cells, B-cell-depleted T cells, or PBMCs supplied cDNA or gDNA.

Germline CDR1 MGHDK, CDR2 SYGVNS. With V trimmed by 3 bases and J by 6 bases, 12 bases remained unmatched. The CDR3 consists of 18 residues. TCRdb's table, derived via immunoSEQ multiplex PCR, lists solely in-frame clones and lacks some. The data show 150,000 to 200,000 clones, approximately 90% seen once. This chain connects TRBV25-1 to TRBJ2-3, with 13 bases aligning to TRBD2. This sequence originates from a man aged 50-59 years with acute or convalescent COVID-19. The material sequenced was peripheral blood. CDR3 amino acids: CASSDPTTSLAGGDTQYF. The DNA for the CDR3 is TGTGCCAGCAGTGATCCTACGACCTCACTAGCGGGGGGGGATACGCAGTATTTT.